This TCR beta chain originates from a study of CD8+ T cells in alopecia areata. cDNA serving as the sequencing template came from extracted, reverse transcribed RNA. TCRdb keeps only in-frame clones here, not all; method: immunoSEQ multiplex PCR. The sample carries 150,000 to 200,000 clones, approximately 57% recorded once. As for treatment: oral pan-JAK inhibitor, 5-10 mg twice daily. CDR3 length equals 16 residues. From germline, CDR1 is MGHRA and CDR2 YSYEKL. V dropped 1 base and J dropped 0 bases, with 7 bases sitting between them. The rearrangement uses TRBV4-1 and TRBJ2-6; D not resolved. The material was CD4+ T cells sorted from blood, obtained at week 24, from a patient treated with tofacitinib. The sequence derives from a human donor with alopecia areata. The CDR3 protein is CASSQGVGSGANVLTF. In nucleotides, the CDR3 is TGCGCCAGCAGCCAAGGTGTAGGCTCTGGGGCCAACGTCCTGACTTTC.